This T cell receptor (beta chain) stems from a study of blood T cell repertoires in COVID-19. Profiling relied on immunoSEQ multiplex PCR, and the TCRdb table lists in-frame clones only, not all of them. The data contain 330,000 or so clones, around 87% of them seen just once; the ten biggest clones take up around 1.9%. Trimming took 5 bases from V and 2 from J; bases not matched to a gene: 4. This CDR3 contains 15 residues. The V gene's germline CDR1 is LNHDA and CDR2 SQIVND (reference sequence). The sequence came from a man aged 40-50 years in a cohort exposed to, infected with or recovered from COVID-19 (not recorded which). The chain has TRBV19 and TRBJ2-7, with 12 bases that match TRBD2. Sequenced input: PBMCs or T cells enriched from blood (not recorded which). CDR3 DNA: TGTGCCAGTAGTGCATCTAGCGGGAGGGCCTACGAGCAGTACTTC. Amino acids: CASSASSGRAYEQYF.